A selection of T cell receptor beta chains follows, all from one sample in a study of vaccination effects on CD4 cells after COVID-19. No cognate antigen is known for these TCRs. TCRdb's copy holds only in-frame clones and misses some; the assay was immunoSEQ multiplex PCR. The profile shows around 55,000 clones, under 75% of them singletons. This material consisted of CD4+ T cells from PBMCs cultured with SARS-CoV-2 spike peptides, taken before COVID-19 vaccination. Receptors were obtained from a human donor who received a COVID-19 vaccine. CDR3s include the opening cysteine and the closing phenylalanine or tryptophan. The D gene is left open where the match is weak. The size of a clone is reported for some rows only, either as once, few or many, or as a class for expanded clones.

size	V	D	J	DNA	CDR3
-	TRBV5-1	-	TRBJ1-2	TGCGCCAGCAGCTTGGGGGCCGAGAGGGGCTACACCTTC	CASSLGAERGYTF
-	TRBV25-1	TRBD1	TRBJ1-1	TGTGCCAGCATCCCCTCAGGGGGCACTGAAGCTTTCTTT	CASIPSGGTEAFF
-	TRBV30	-	TRBJ1-5	TGTGCCTGGAAGGGCCTTAGCAATCAGCCCCAGCATTTT	CAWKGLSNQPQHF
few	TRBV9	-	TRBJ1-2	TGTGCCAGCGGGGGGGAGGGCTACACCTTC	CASGGEGYTF
-	TRBV5-1	-	TRBJ1-2	TGCGCCAGCAGCTTGGGCCCGACTGAGGGATTGGATGGCTACACCTTC	CASSLGPTEGLDGYTF
few	TRBV5-1	TRBD2	TRBJ2-7	TGCGCCAGCAGCCTTTTAGCGGGGGGGACCCCGGAGCAGTACTTC	CASSLLAGGTPEQYF
-	TRBV6-5	-	TRBJ2-7	TGTGCCAGCAGCCTCACCGGGACGTACGAGCAGTACTTC	CASSLTGTYEQYF
-	TRBV9	-	TRBJ1-6	TGTGCCAGCAGCGTAGATATGCGGCCGGAGAATTCACCCCTCCACTTT	CASSVDMRPENSPLHF
-	TRBV14	-	TRBJ2-5	TGTGCCAGCAGCCAAGGGAGAGCGCTCGAGACCCAGTACTTC	CASSQGRALETQYF
-	TRBV19	TRBD1	TRBJ1-5	TGTGCCAGTAGTATATCTTGGGGCGGGACAGGAGACGTAGGGCCCCAGCATTTT	CASSISWGGTGDVGPQHF
few	TRBV7-2	-	TRBJ1-3	TGTGCCAGCAGCTTAGTCGAGGGGGGCTCTGGAAACACCATATATTTT	CASSLVEGGSGNTIYF
-	TRBV29-1	-	TRBJ2-1	TGCAGCGGCGGACTCCTCTACAATGAGCAGTTCTTC	CSGGLLYNEQFF
-	TRBV12-3/TRBV12-4	-	TRBJ2-7	TGTGCCAGCAGTCGGGACGGCTACGAGCAGTACTTC	CASSRDGYEQYF
-	TRBV23-1	-	TRBJ2-7	TGCGCCTTAACCCTTACGGGGACCTACGAGCAGTACTTC	CALTLTGTYEQYF
-	TRBV6-5	-	TRBJ2-2	TGTGCCAGCAGAGAGGTCGCGAACACCGGGGAGCTGTTTTTT	CASREVANTGELFF
-	TRBV28	-	TRBJ1-2	TGTGCCAGCAGGCCTGGGTGGTGGGGCTACACCTTC	CASRPGWWGYTF
-	TRBV29-1	TRBD1	TRBJ2-2	TGCAGCGTTGAGTTTACAGGGGTCTTAACCGGGGAGCTGTTTTTT	CSVEFTGVLTGELFF
-	TRBV6-5	TRBD1	TRBJ2-7	TGTGCCAGCAGGATTAACAGGGGATCGGGTTCGAACTTC	CASRINRGSGSNF
once	TRBV28	-	TRBJ2-7	TGTGCCAGCAAGCGGCAGGGGCCCTACGAGCAGTACTTC	CASKRQGPYEQYF
once	TRBV29-1	TRBD1	TRBJ2-7	TGCAGCGTGTACAGGGGAGCTGGTGACGAGCAGTACTTC	CSVYRGAGDEQYF
-	TRBV28	-	TRBJ2-1	TGTGCCAGCAGTCCCCGATCTTACATGCCCTACAATGAGCAGTTCTTC	CASSPRSYMPYNEQFF
-	TRBV5-4	TRBD1	TRBJ1-1	TGTGCCAGCAGCTCCCGGGACAGGACGACCCAAGCTTTCTTT	CASSSRDRTTQAFF
many	TRBV11-3	TRBD2	TRBJ2-1	TGTGCCAGCAGCTTCAGCGGGGGCCCCTACAATGAGCAGTTCTTC	CASSFSGGPYNEQFF
-	TRBV18	-	TRBJ2-7	TGTGCCAGCTCACCAGTATCGCAGGGCCCCTCCGAGCAGTACTTC	CASSPVSQGPSEQYF
-	TRBV2	-	TRBJ2-7	TGTGCCCAGGGGCAGGGTGGCGAGCAGTACTTC	CAQGQGGEQYF
-	TRBV28	-	TRBJ1-1	TGTGCCAGCAGTTTGGCCGGCACTGAAGCTTTCTTT	CASSLAGTEAFF
-	TRBV18	-	TRBJ2-3	TGTGCCAGCTCACCAATCGGCGGGGCAAGCACAGATACGCAGTATTTT	CASSPIGGASTDTQYF
-	TRBV11-3	TRBD1	TRBJ2-3	TGTGCCAGCAGCCCCGGGACAGGGGAGACAGATACGCAGTATTTT	CASSPGTGETDTQYF
-	TRBV30	-	TRBJ1-5	TGTGCCTGGACGGGCGAAGGGTATACCAATCAGCCCCAGCATTTT	CAWTGEGYTNQPQHF
-	TRBV24-1	TRBD2	TRBJ2-1	TGTGCCACCAGTGTAGAGAGCCTAGCGGGAGGAGGTAATGAGCAGTTCTTC	CATSVESLAGGGNEQFF
-	TRBV5-1	-	TRBJ1-2	TGCGCCAGCAGCTTAACTCAAACAGGTATGGGCTACACCTTC	CASSLTQTGMGYTF
-	TRBV27	-	TRBJ1-2	TGTGCCAGCAGTCTCCGTGGTGGGGTTACTTGGACCTTC	CASSLRGGVTWTF
-	TRBV4-1	-	TRBJ1-4	TGCGCCAGCAGCCAAGGGTGGGCAGGGAACGAAAAACTGTTTTTT	CASSQGWAGNEKLFF
-	TRBV6-5	-	TRBJ2-3	TGTGCCAGCAGTTACTCAAGGGGACCAATCACAGATACGCAGTATTTT	CASSYSRGPITDTQYF
-	TRBV18	-	TRBJ1-1	TGTGCCAGCTCATCGCAGGGGATTGAAGCTTTCTTT	CASSSQGIEAFF
-	TRBV5-4	-	TRBJ2-3	TGTGCCAGCAGGGGCGGGAACGGTAGAGATACGCAGTATTTT	CASRGGNGRDTQYF
few	TRBV4-3	-	TRBJ1-4	TGCGCCAGCAGTCAAACCGGAAAATACGAAAAACTGTTTTTT	CASSQTGKYEKLFF
-	TRBV6-5	TRBD1	TRBJ2-3	TGTGCCAGCAGTCTGGACAGGGGGGCAGGAGATACGCAGTATTTT	CASSLDRGAGDTQYF
-	TRBV11-1	-	TRBJ2-3	TGTGCCAGCAGCCCCCGGGCCAATACGCAGTATTTT	CASSPRANTQYF
once	TRBV6-5	TRBD1	TRBJ1-2	TGTGCCAGCAGTCGGGGGACAGGTTCCTTGGGTGGCTACACCTTC	CASSRGTGSLGGYTF
once	TRBV4-1	-	TRBJ2-1	TGCGCCAGCAGCCGCGTCGGACGGGGCAATGAGCAGTTCTTC	CASSRVGRGNEQFF
-	TRBV7-8	TRBD2	TRBJ2-3	TGTGCCAGCTTCGAGGCGGCGGGGGGCGGACATACGCAGTATTTT	CASFEAAGGGHTQYF
-	TRBV5-5	TRBD1	TRBJ1-5	TGTGCCAGCAGCTGGGGACAGGGGGCAGGGCAGCCCCAGCATTTT	CASSWGQGAGQPQHF
-	TRBV4-1	-	TRBJ2-7	TGCGCCAGCAGCCAAGCTATGCGTTCCGGCTCCGAGCAGTACTTC	CASSQAMRSGSEQYF
-	TRBV19	TRBD1	TRBJ1-5	TGTGCCAGTAGTCGGAACAGGGGTAATCAGCCCCAGCATTTT	CASSRNRGNQPQHF
few	TRBV9	TRBD2	TRBJ2-3	TGTGCCAGCAGCCCGACTAGCGGGAGGGTTGATACGCAGTATTTT	CASSPTSGRVDTQYF
-	TRBV5-4	-	TRBJ2-1	TGTGCCAGCAGCTCAAAGGGTGGCGGTGAGCAGTTCTTC	CASSSKGGGEQFF
many	TRBV3-1/TRBV3-2	-	TRBJ1-1	TGTGCCAGCAGCCAAGCGGGGGGAGCTTTCTTT	CASSQAGGAFF
few	TRBV4-2	-	TRBJ1-5	TGTGCCAGCAGCCAAGATCGACAGCCCCAGCATTTT	CASSQDRQPQHF
few	TRBV2	-	TRBJ1-2	TGTGCCAGCAAGGTGGAGTATGGCTACACCTTC	CASKVEYGYTF
-	TRBV5-6	TRBD2	TRBJ2-3	TGTGCCAGCAGCTTGGCCTCGCGGGGGGGCACGGTGACGCAGTATTTT	CASSLASRGGTVTQYF
-	TRBV6-4	-	TRBJ2-7	TGTGCCAGCAGTGGATTGGACGGAGGCTCCTACGAGCAGTACTTC	CASSGLDGGSYEQYF